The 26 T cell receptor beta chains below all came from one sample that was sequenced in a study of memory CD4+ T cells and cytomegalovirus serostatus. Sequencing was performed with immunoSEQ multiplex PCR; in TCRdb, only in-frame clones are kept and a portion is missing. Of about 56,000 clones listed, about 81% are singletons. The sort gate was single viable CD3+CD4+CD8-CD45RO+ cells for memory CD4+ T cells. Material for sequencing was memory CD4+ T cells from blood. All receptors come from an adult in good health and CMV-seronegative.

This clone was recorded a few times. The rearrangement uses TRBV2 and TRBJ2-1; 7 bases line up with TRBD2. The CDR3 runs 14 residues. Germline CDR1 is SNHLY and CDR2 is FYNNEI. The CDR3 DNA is TGTGCTCTGGGAACTAGCGTGGCCTACAATGAGCAGTTCTTC. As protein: CALGTSVAYNEQFF.

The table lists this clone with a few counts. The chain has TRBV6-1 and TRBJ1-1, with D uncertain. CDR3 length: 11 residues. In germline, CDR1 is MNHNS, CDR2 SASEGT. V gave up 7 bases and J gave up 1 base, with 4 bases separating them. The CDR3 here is CASTWNTEAFF. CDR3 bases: TGTGCCAGCACCTGGAACACTGAAGCTTTCTTT.

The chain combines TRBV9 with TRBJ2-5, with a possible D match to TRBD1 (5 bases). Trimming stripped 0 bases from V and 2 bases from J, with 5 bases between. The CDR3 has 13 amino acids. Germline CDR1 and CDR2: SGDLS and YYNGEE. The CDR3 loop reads CASSVGQQETQYF. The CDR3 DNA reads TGTGCCAGCAGCGTAGGACAGCAAGAGACCCAGTACTTC. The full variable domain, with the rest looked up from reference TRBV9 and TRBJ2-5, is DSGVTQTPKHLITATGQRVTLRCSPRSGDLSVYWYQQSLDQGLQFLIQYYNGEERAKGNILERFSAQQFPDLHSELNLSSLELGDSALYFCASSVGQQETQYFGPGTRLLVL.

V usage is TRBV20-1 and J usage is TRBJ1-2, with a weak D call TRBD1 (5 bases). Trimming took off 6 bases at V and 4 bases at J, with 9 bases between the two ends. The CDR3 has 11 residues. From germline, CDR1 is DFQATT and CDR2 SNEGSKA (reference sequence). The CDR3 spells CSAWGGYGYTF. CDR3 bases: TGCAGTGCGTGGGGGGGCTATGGCTACACCTTC.

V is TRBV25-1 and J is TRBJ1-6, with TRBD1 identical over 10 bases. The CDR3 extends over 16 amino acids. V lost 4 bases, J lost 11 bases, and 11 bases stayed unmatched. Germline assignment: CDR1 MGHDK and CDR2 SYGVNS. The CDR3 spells CASSGLRGQGETPLHF. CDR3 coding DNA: TGTGCCAGCAGTGGCCTTCGTGGACAGGGGGAGACACCCCTCCACTTT.

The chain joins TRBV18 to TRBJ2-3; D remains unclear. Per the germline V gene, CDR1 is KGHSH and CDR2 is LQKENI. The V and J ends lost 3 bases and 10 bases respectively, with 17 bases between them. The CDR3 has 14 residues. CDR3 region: CASSPGQLSSAQYF. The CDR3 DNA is TGTGCCAGCTCACCGGGTCAGTTGTCGTCGGCGCAGTATTTT.

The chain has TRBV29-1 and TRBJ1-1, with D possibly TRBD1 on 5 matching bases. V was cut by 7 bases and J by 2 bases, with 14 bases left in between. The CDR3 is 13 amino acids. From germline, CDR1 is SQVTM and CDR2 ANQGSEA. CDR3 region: CSGFRGINTEAFF. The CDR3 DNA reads TGCAGCGGGTTCCGGGGCATTAACACTGAAGCTTTCTTT.

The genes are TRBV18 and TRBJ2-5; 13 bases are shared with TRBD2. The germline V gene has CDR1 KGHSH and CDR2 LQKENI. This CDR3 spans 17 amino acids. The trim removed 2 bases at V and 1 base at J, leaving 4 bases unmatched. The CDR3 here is CASSPFRTSGGQETQYF. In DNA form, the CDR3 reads TGTGCCAGCTCACCATTCCGGACTAGCGGGGGCCAAGAGACCCAGTACTTC.

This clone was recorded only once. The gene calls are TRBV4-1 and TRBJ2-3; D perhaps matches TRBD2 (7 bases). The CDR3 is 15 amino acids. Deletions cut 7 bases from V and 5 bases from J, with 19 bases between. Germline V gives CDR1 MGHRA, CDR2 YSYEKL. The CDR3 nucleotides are TGCGCCAGCAAACCTGGAGGGGGGGCCGGAGATACGCAGTATTTT. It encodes CASKPGGGAGDTQYF.

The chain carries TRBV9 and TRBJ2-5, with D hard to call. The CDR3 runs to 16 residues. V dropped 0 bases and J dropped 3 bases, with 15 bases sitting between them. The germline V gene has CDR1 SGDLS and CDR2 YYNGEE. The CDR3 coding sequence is TGTGCCAGCAGCGTAGATCCGCAAGTTCTAAAAGAGACCCAGTACTTC. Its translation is CASSVDPQVLKETQYF.

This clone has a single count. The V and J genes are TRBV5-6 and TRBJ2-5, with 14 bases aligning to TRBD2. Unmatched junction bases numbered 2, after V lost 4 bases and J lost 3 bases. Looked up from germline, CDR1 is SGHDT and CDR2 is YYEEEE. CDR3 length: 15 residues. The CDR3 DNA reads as TGTGCCAGCAGCCCGGGACTAGCGGGGGAAGAGACCCAGTACTTC. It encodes CASSPGLAGEETQYF. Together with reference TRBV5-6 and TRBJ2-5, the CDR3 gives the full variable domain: DAGVTQSPTHLIKTRGQQVTLRCSPKSGHDTVSWYQQALGQGPQFIFQYYEEEERQRGNFPDRFSGHQFPNYSSELNVNALLLGDSALYLCASSPGLAGEETQYFGPGTRLLVL.

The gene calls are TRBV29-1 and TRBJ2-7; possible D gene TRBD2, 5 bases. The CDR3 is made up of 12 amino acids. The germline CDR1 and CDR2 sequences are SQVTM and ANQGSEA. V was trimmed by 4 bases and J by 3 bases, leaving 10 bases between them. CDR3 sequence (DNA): TGCAGCGTTGCTGACTATATCTACGAGCAGTACTTC. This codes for CSVADYIYEQYF.

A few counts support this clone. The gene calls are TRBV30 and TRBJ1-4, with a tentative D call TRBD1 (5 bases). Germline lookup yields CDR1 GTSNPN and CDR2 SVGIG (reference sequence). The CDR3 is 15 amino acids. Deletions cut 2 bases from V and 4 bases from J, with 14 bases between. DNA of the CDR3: TGTGCCTGGAGTCTAGGACGGACACTTAATGAAAAACTGTTTTTT. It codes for CAWSLGRTLNEKLFF. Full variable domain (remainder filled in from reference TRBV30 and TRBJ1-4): SQTIHQWPATLVQPVGSPLSLECTVEGTSNPNLYWYRQAAGRGLQLLFYSVGIGQISSEVPQNLSASRPQDRQFILSSKKLLLSDSGFYLCAWSLGRTLNEKLFFGSGTQLSVL.

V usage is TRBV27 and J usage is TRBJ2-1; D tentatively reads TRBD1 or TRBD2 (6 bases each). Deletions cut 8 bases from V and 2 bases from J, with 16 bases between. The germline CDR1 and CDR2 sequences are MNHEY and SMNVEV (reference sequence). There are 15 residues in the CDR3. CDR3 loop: CASRLWGAPYNEQFF. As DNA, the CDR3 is TGTGCCAGCCGGCTTTGGGGGGCCCCCTACAATGAGCAGTTCTTC.

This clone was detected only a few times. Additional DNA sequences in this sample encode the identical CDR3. CDR3 residues: CASSWTEYGYTF. For the CDR3, the DNA is TGTGCCAGCAGCTGGACGGAGTATGGCTACACCTTC. This chain links TRBV2 with TRBJ1-2, with D hard to call. The ends were cut back, 6 bases at V and 5 bases at J, with 10 bases in the middle. The CDR3 loop spans 12 amino acids. Germline loops: CDR1 SNHLY, CDR2 FYNNEI.

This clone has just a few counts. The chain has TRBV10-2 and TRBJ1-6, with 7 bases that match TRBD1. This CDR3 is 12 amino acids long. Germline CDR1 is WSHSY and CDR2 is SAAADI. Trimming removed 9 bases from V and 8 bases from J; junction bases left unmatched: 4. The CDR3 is CASRTGHSPLHF. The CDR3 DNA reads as TGCGCCAGTCGGACAGGCCATTCACCCCTCCACTTT.

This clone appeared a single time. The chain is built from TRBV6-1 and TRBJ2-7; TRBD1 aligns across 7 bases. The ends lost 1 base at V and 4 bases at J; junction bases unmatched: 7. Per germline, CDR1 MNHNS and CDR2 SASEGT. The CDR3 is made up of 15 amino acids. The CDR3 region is CASSEDRRGPYEQYF. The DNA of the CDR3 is TGTGCCAGCAGTGAAGACCGTAGGGGGCCATACGAGCAGTACTTC.

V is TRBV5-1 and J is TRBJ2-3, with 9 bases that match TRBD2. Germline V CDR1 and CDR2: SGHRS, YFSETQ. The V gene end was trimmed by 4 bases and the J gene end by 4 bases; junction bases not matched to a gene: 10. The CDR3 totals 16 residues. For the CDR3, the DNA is TGCGCCAGCAGCCCCCAGAGCGGGGGGTTCTCAGATACGCAGTATTTT. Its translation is CASSPQSGGFSDTQYF.

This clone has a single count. The CDR3 DNA is TGTGCCATCAAGGGTGGGGAGGTCAACACCATATATTTT. Protein: CAIKGGEVNTIYF. V usage is TRBV10-3 and J usage is TRBJ1-3; D gene uncertain. V was clipped by 7 bases and J by 7 bases, with 14 bases between them. The germline gives CDR1 ENHRY, CDR2 SYGVKD. This CDR3 is 13 amino acids long.

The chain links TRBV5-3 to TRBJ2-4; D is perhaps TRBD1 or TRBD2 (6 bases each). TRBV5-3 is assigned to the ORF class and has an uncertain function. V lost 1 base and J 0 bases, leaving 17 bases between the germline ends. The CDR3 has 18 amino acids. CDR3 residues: CARSLRWGAELAKNIQYF. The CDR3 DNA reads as TGTGCCAGAAGCTTGAGGTGGGGGGCGGAGCTAGCCAAAAACATTCAGTACTTC.

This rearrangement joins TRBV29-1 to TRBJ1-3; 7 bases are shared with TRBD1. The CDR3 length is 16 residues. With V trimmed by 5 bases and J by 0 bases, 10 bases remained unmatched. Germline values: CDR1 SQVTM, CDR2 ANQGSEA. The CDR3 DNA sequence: TGCAGCGTTACCACAATAGGGGGCTTCTCTGGAAACACCATATATTTT. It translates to CSVTTIGGFSGNTIYF.

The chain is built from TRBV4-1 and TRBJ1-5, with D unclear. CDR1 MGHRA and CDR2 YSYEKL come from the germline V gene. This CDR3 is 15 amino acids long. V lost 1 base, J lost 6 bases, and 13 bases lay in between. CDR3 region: CASSQVGRDGQPQHF. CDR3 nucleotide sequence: TGCGCCAGCAGCCAAGTAGGGAGAGATGGTCAGCCCCAGCATTTT.

Written as DNA, the CDR3 is TGTGCCAGCAGCTTCCGGCAGGGCTCTAACTATGGCTACACCTTC. It yields the protein CASSFRQGSNYGYTF. The gene calls are TRBV13 and TRBJ1-2; maybe TRBD1 (5 bases). The germline CDR1 and CDR2 sequences are PRHDT and FYEKMQ (reference sequence). The V end was cut by 3 bases, the J end by 0 bases, with 11 bases between. The CDR3 is made up of 15 amino acids.

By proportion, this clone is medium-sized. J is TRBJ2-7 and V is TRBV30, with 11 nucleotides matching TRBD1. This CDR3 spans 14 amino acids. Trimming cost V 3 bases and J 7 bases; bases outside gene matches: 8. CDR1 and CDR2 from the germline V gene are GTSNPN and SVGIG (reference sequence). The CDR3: CAWRHLGQGVEQYF. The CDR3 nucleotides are TGTGCCTGGAGGCACCTGGGACAGGGGGTTGAGCAGTACTTC.

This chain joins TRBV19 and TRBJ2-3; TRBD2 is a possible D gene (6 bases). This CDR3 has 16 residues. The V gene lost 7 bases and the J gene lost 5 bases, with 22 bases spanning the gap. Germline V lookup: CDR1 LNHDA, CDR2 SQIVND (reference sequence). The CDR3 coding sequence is TGTGCCAGTACCGGCTGGGGCGCGGGGCGAGGAGATACGCAGTATTTT. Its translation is CASTGWGAGRGDTQYF.

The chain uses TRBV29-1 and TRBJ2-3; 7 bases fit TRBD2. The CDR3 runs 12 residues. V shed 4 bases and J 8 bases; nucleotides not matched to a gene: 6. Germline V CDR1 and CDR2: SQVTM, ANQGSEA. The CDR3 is CSVAGGGGTQYF. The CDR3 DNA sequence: TGCAGCGTTGCGGGGGGTGGAGGTACGCAGTATTTT.